This T cell receptor (beta chain) was captured by sequencing in a study of beta chain features in type 1 diabetes. General study results and limits: Significant though moderate, a shortening of TCRB CDR3s appeared in all four CD4+ subsets of Type 1 diabetes patients.

The sample holds a few counts of this clone. Its matching antigen is unknown. All of the isolated RNA was reverse transcribed, so expressed TCRB transcripts were sequenced. Assay: immunoSEQ multiplex PCR; the TCRdb copy retains only in-frame clones and omits some. The table includes more than 250,000 clones, about a fifth detected once. The CDR3 totals 15 residues. The sequenced sample was naive CD4+ T cells from blood. V and J are TRBV21-1 and TRBJ2-7; the D call of TRBD1 is as the table states it, not checked on the DNA. TRBV21-1 is reported as a pseudogene. The sequence derives from a woman aged 40-49 years with type 1 diabetes. The CDR3 sequence is CASSKGTGAGYEQYF. The CDR3 DNA follows: TGTGCCAGCAGCAAAGGGACAGGGGCGGGCTACGAGCAGTACTTC.